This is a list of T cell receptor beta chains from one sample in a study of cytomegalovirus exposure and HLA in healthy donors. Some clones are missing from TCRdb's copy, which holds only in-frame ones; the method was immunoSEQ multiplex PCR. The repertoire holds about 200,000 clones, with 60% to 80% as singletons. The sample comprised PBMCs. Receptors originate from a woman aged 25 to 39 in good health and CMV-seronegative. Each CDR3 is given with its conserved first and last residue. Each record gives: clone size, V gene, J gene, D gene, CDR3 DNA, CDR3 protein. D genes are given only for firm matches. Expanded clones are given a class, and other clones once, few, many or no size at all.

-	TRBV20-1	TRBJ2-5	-	TGCAGTGCCGACGGGGATGAGACCCAGTACTTC	CSADGDETQYF
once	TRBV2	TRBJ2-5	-	TGTGCCAGCAGTCGGGACATCCAAGAGACCCAGTACTTC	CASSRDIQETQYF
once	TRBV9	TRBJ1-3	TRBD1	TGTGCCAGCAGCGCGACAGGGGGAACAGGGAGGGACACCATATATTTT	CASSATGGTGRDTIYF
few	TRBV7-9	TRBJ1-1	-	TGTGCCAGCGCAGGTTTTGATGAAGCTTTCTTT	CASAGFDEAFF
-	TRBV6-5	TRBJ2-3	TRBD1	TGTGCCAGCAGTTACTACAGGGGTAATTATAGTGATACGCAGTATTTT	CASSYYRGNYSDTQYF
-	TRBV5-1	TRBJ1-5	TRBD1	TGCGCCAGCAGCGCACAGGGGGCTCAGCCCCAGCATTTT	CASSAQGAQPQHF
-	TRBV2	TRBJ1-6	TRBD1	TGTGCCAGTCAGGGGACAGGGATTAACTATAATCCACCCCTCCACTTT	CASQGTGINYNPPLHF
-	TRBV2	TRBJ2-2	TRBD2	TGTGCCAGCAGGTCGAGCGGGGGGAACACCGGGGAGCTGTTTTTT	CASRSSGGNTGELFF
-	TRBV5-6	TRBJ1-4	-	TGTGCCAGCAGCCCGTATGACCCTTCATGGTTGGGGGGTGAAAAACTGTTTTTT	CASSPYDPSWLGGEKLFF
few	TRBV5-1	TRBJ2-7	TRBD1	TGCGCCAGCAGCGCGCGCAATCTACAGGGGGCGAAAGCCGAGCAGTACTTC	CASSARNLQGAKAEQYF
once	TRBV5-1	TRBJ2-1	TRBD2	TGCGCCAGCAGCTTGGAGTCTAGCGGGGGGAAACCCTACAATGAGCAGTTCTTC	CASSLESSGGKPYNEQFF
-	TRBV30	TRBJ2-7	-	TGTGCCTGGAGTGTTGGCCCGTCCTCCTACGAGCAGTACTTC	CAWSVGPSSYEQYF
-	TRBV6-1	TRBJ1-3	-	TGTGCCAGCAAGCTAGACTCCTACTCTGGAAACACCATATATTTT	CASKLDSYSGNTIYF
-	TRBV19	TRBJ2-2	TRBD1	TGTGCCAGTAGTGACAGGGGGACCGGGGAGCTGTTTTTT	CASSDRGTGELFF
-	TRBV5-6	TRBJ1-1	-	TGTGCCAGCAGCTTGGTTGGGCAGAACACTGAAGCTTTCTTT	CASSLVGQNTEAFF
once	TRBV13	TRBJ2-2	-	TGTGCCAGCAGCTTACTAGGCCTGAACACCGGGGAGCTGTTTTTT	CASSLLGLNTGELFF
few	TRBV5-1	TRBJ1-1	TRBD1	TGCGCCAGCAGCTTGGAATCGACAGGGATGAACACTGAAGCTTTCTTT	CASSLESTGMNTEAFF
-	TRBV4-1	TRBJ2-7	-	TGCGCCAGCAGCCAGAGGGCAGGACTCTCCTACGAGCAGTACTTC	CASSQRAGLSYEQYF
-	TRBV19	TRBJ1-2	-	TGTGCCAGTAGTATCAGGGATAACTATGGCTACACCTTC	CASSIRDNYGYTF
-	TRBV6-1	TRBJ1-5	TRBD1	TGTGCCAGCAGCGGTACAGGGGGGAATCAGCCCCAGCATTTT	CASSGTGGNQPQHF
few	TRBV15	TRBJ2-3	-	TGTGCCACCAGCCCCCAGCGGACTCCTAGCACAGATACGCAGTATTTT	CATSPQRTPSTDTQYF
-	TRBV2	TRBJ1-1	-	TGTGCCAGCAGTGTGCAAGGAGGGACTGAAGCTTTCTTT	CASSVQGGTEAFF
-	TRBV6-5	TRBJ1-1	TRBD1	TGTGCCAGCAGTTCGGGACAGGGGATCGATGAAGCTTTCTTT	CASSSGQGIDEAFF
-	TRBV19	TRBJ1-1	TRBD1	TGTGCCAGTAGTATCACAGGGGGCGGAATTGAAGCTTTCTTT	CASSITGGGIEAFF
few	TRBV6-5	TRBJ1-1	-	TGTGCCAGCAGTCGGGACAAAGGTAGCACTGAAGCTTTCTTT	CASSRDKGSTEAFF
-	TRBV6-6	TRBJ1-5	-	TGTGCCAGCAGTTACGGGGCTTCGCCCCAGCATTTT	CASSYGASPQHF
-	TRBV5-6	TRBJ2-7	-	TGTGCCAGCAGCGAGAACTACGAGCAGTACTTC	CASSENYEQYF
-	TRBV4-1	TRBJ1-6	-	TGCGCTTCCACGGGGTCCTATAATTCACCCCTCCACTTT	CASTGSYNSPLHF
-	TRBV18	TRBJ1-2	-	TGTGCCAGCTCACCACCCGGGACACTGGACGGCTACACCTTC	CASSPPGTLDGYTF
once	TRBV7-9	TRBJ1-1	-	TGTGCCAGCAGCTTAGCCGGAGGGTATAACAGTGAAGCTTTCTTT	CASSLAGGYNSEAFF
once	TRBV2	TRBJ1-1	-	TGTGCCAGCATCCTAAGCGGTGAAGCTTTCTTT	CASILSGEAFF
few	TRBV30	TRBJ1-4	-	TGTGCCTGGAGTGTACTCGGGGGGAGACTGTTTTTT	CAWSVLGGRLFF
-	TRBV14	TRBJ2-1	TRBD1	TGTGCCAGCAGCCAAGTCCCGACAGGGCTTAGATGGGATGAGCAGTTCTTC	CASSQVPTGLRWDEQFF
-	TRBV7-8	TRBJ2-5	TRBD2	TGTGCCAGCAGCCCAACCCGACTAGCGGACCAAGAGACCCAGTACTTC	CASSPTRLADQETQYF
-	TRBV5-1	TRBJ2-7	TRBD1	TGCGCCAGCAGACCGGGACAGGGGGCCTACGAGCAGTACTTC	CASRPGQGAYEQYF
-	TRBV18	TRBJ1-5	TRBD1	TGTGCCAGCTCACATAGACAGGGGAATCAGCCCCAGCATTTT	CASSHRQGNQPQHF
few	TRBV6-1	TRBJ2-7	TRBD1	TGTGCCAGCAGTGCCGGGACAGGGGTTGACGAGCAGTACTTC	CASSAGTGVDEQYF
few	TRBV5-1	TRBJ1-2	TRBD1	TGCGCCAGCAGCTTCCAGGGGGGTGAGGGCTACACCTTC	CASSFQGGEGYTF
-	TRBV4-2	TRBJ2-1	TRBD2	TGTGCCAGCCGGGCCGGGCCTAGCGGGGGGGGCAATGAGCAGTTCTTC	CASRAGPSGGGNEQFF
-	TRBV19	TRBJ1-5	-	TGTGCCAGTTTGGGCCTTGGTCTCGGTCAGCCCCAGCATTTT	CASLGLGLGQPQHF
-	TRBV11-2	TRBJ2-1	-	TGTGCCAGCAGCTTACCCGGGACACATTCCTACAATGAGCAGTTCTTC	CASSLPGTHSYNEQFF
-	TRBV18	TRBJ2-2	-	TGTGCCAGCTCACCGGTCGGGGGCACCGGGGAGCTGTTTTTT	CASSPVGGTGELFF
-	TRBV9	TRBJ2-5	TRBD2	TGTGCCAGCAGCGAAACTAGCGGGAGGGCCCTCTGGGAGACCCAGTACTTC	CASSETSGRALWETQYF
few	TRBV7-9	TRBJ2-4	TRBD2	TGTGCCAGCAGCTCCCCGGGACTAGCGTTAAACATTCAGTACTTC	CASSSPGLALNIQYF
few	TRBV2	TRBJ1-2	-	TGTGCCAGCAAGGTCACTTTGGGACTGTCTAATGGCTACACCTTC	CASKVTLGLSNGYTF
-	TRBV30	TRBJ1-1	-	TGTGCCTGGAGTGTCCTCACTGAAGCTTTCTTT	CAWSVLTEAFF
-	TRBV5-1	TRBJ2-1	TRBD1	TGCGCCAGCAGCTTGAGGACAGGGGGCAGCTACAATGAGCAGTTCTTC	CASSLRTGGSYNEQFF
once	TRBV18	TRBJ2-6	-	TGTGCCAGCTCCCTTAGCTCTGGGGCCAACGTCCTGACTTTC	CASSLSSGANVLTF
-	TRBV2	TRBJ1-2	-	TGTGCCAGCAGTGGAGCTAACTATGGCTACACCTTC	CASSGANYGYTF